The sequence of this TCR beta chain was determined in a study of shared clonotypes between healthy human individuals. At a deep level, the assay was run. The material for each subset, its genomic DNA, was split evenly across several immunoSEQ plates. Assay: immunoSEQ multiplex PCR; the TCRdb copy retains only in-frame clones and omits some. The sample records under 600,000 clones, approximately 97% being singletons. The length of the CDR3 is 12 residues. The V and J ends lost 6 bases and 3 bases respectively, with 9 bases between them. Germline lookup yields CDR1 MDHEN and CDR2 SYDVKM. Nashville, Tennessee was home to all donors, each a Caucasian adult. The study separated CD4+ cells into CD45RA+ naive and CD45RA-negative memory subsets.

The rearrangement links TRBV28 to TRBJ2-7; TRBD1 might be the D (5 bases). Specimen: naive CD4+ T cells sorted from blood. The subset here: CD45RA+ positively selected. The TCR comes from a woman in her twenties or thirties in good health. The CDR3 reads CASSLQDYEQYF. For the CDR3, the DNA is TGTGCCAGCAGCCTACAGGACTACGAGCAGTACTTC.